A few counts support the clone carrying this TCR beta chain. Its antigen is not known. General study points: The TCR gene usage of tumor memory CD4+ T cells clustered together with blood and lymph node memory CD4+ cells and with lymph node naive CD4+ cells.

Germline-derived CDR1 and CDR2 are SQVTM and ANQGSEA. With 5 bases removed from V and 6 bases from J, the gap between germline ends came to 17 bases. The CDR3 runs to 13 residues. After constant-region reverse-primer amplification, full-length variable regions underwent semi-nested PCR with Nested Universal Primer A. TCRdb called the 5' RACE reads again in MiXCR, with one record for every CDR3 protein. The sample lists roughly 7,000 distinct CDR3 sequences; about 47% were seen once. The TCR was taken from a female donor with breast cancer. The genes are TRBV29-1 and TRBJ2-7; D could derive from TRBD1 or TRBD2 (5 bases each). The sequenced material came from naive CD4+ T cells sorted from a lymph node. The subset here: naive CD4+ T cells, CD4+CD45RA+CD25-. CDR3 protein: CSVRGESGIEQYF. CDR3 in DNA: TGCAGCGTTCGAGGGGAGTCTGGGATCGAGCAGTACTTC.